This T cell receptor (beta chain) was profiled in a study of OX40 agonist ivuxolimab in advanced cancers. The overall study: Dose-escalation subjects each had hepatocellular carcinoma, melanoma, renal cell or head and neck cancer. At around 83% male, the cohort had a mean age of 60 years, ranging from about 20 to 80.

The data were produced by immunoSEQ multiplex PCR, yet TCRdb's version contains in-frame clones alone and is incomplete. The profile shows about 60,000 clones, 85% to 90% of them singletons. Per the germline V gene, CDR1 is SGHAT and CDR2 is FQNNGV. The CDR3 runs to 12 residues. The V and J ends lost 1 base and 6 bases respectively, with 7 bases between them. This clonotype was sampled from an adult with an advanced solid tumor such as melanoma, head and neck, liver or kidney cancer. This rearrangement joins TRBV11-2 to TRBJ2-7, with D perhaps TRBD2 (5 bases). Sample: CD4+ or CD8+ T cells sorted from blood, taken in a trial of the OX40 agonist ivuxolimab. The CDR3 DNA reads as TGTGCCAGCAGCTTAGGGAGCGGCGAGCAGTACTTC. This encodes CASSLGSGEQYF.